The rows below give T cell receptor beta chains drawn from one sample of a study of blood T cell repertoires in COVID-19. Generated by immunoSEQ multiplex PCR, the TCRdb table keeps only in-frame clones and is missing some. The repertoire holds under 350,000 clones, with roughly 85% as singletons. The sequenced material came from peripheral blood. These TCRs come from a human donor in a cohort sampled during active COVID-19. Each CDR3 is given with its conserved first and last residue. The D gene is left open where the match is weak. The listing skips clone size in some rows; elsewhere it reads once, few, many or a size class.

d_call j_call v_call clone_size cdr3_nt cdr3_aa
TRBD1 TRBJ1-2 TRBV18 - TGTGCCAGCTCACCAGTCTCAGGGGGCGAGGCCTATGGCTACACCTTC CASSPVSGGEAYGYTF
- TRBJ1-2 TRBV27 - TGTGCCAGCAGTTTATCTAGTCCAGGAGGTAATTTCGGTGGCTACACCTTC CASSLSSPGGNFGGYTF
- TRBJ1-1 TRBV10-3 - TGTGCCATCAAACCAGTCTTGAACACTGAAGCTTTCTTT CAIKPVLNTEAFF
TRBD1 TRBJ1-4 TRBV5-1 - TGCGCCAGCAGCGAACAACAGGGGACTAATGAAAAACTGTTTTTT CASSEQQGTNEKLFF
- TRBJ2-2 TRBV4-1 once TGCGCCAGCAGCCTCGGTAGGGGGATGAACACCGGGGAGCTGTTTTTT CASSLGRGMNTGELFF
- TRBJ2-7 TRBV6-5 - TGTGCCAGCAGTCCCGACAGAGGGGGCGAGCAGTACTTC CASSPDRGGEQYF
- TRBJ2-2 TRBV3-1/TRBV3-2 - TGTGCCAGCAGCCTTATAAGGACAAGAAACACCGGGGAGCTGTTTTTT CASSLIRTRNTGELFF
- TRBJ2-7 TRBV9 - TGTGCCAGCAGCGTGACCCGGGGGACAGTGGGTAGCGGGCAGTACTTC CASSVTRGTVGSGQYF
- TRBJ1-6 TRBV20-1 - TGCAGTGCTAGTGCTCGCCCAGATTCACCCCTCCACTTT CSASARPDSPLHF
- TRBJ2-6 TRBV19 once TGTGCCAGTAGTATAGTGCGGTCCTCTGGGGCCAACGTCCTGACTTTC CASSIVRSSGANVLTF
- TRBJ1-1 TRBV6-5 - TGTGCCAGCAGTTGGGAGATGCCGAACACTGAAGCTTTCTTT CASSWEMPNTEAFF
- TRBJ1-2 TRBV10-2 - TGCGCCAGCAGTGATTGGGGGGAACCCTATGGCTACACCTTC CASSDWGEPYGYTF
TRBD1 TRBJ2-3 TRBV5-6 - TGTGCCAGCACCGGTACAGGGGCAGATACGCAGTATTTT CASTGTGADTQYF